This TCR beta chain was sequenced for a study of cytomegalovirus exposure and HLA in healthy donors. Study conclusions and caveats: Analyzed later, most CMV-associated TCR beta chains appeared HLA-restricted. Altogether, some 170 TCR beta chains were recorded as cytomegalovirus-associated.

Primers for the PCR totalled 60 Vbeta and 13 Jbeta. Profiled with immunoSEQ multiplex PCR; TCRdb holds only in-frame clones, not every one. Of some 150,000 clones detected, 82% appear once; the ten largest clones hold roughly 3.2%. A word on this clone: Its cognate antigen is unknown.

Sequenced material: PBMCs. The receptor's source is a man between 18 and 29 years old in good health and CMV-seropositive.

CDR3 DNA: TGTGCCAGCAGCGTCAACTCTGGAAACACCATATATTTT. It encodes CASSVNSGNTIYF. The J gene is TRBJ1-3, the V gene TRBV9; D remains unclear. V dropped 2 bases and J dropped 0 bases, with 3 bases sitting between them. CDR1 is SGDLS and CDR2 is YYNGEE in the germline V gene. CDR3 size: 13 residues.